This T cell receptor beta chain was sequenced during a study of blood T cell repertoires in COVID-19. Study information: Acute and convalescent COVID-19 samples came from the United States, Italy and Spain.

Trimming cost V 3 bases and J 0 bases, with 15 bases left between them. This CDR3 has 16 amino acids. Germline V gene lookup returns CDR1 MGHRA and CDR2 YSYEKL. Recruitment covered roughly 22 US areas and drew participants whose ages spanned roughly 18 to 95 years. Recovery among Cohort 3 donors was established by two negative PCRs, clearance, or symptom resolution. Sequenced by immunoSEQ multiplex PCR; TCRdb stores in-frame clones only, minus some. This table holds roughly 300,000 clones, 65% to 90% found once. Sequenced: PBMCs or T cells enriched from blood (not recorded which). This sequence joins TRBV4-1 and TRBJ2-7; unclear D gene. This TCR was sampled from a woman aged 18-29 years who had recovered from COVID-19. In nucleotides, the CDR3 is TGCGCCAGCAGCCAGAGGCCGTTGGTTTTCTCCTACGAGCAGTACTTC. Protein sequence: CASSQRPLVFSYEQYF.